A selection of T cell receptor beta chains follows, all from one sample in a study of blood T cells in healthy people across ages. TCRdb recomputed calls from the 5' RACE reads with MiXCR, one row per CDR3 protein. Among roughly 800,000 distinct CDR3 sequences listed, 58% were seen once. The sequencing sample was made of blood. Receptors were obtained from a man aged 30-40 years in good health. CDR3s leave out the opening cysteine and the closing phenylalanine or tryptophan. D genes are given only for firm matches.

>TRBJ1-5|TRBV28|-
ASSPKSGLYQPQH
>TRBJ1-4|TRBV7-8|-
ASSLAGAGEKLF
>TRBJ1-6|TRBV7-2|-
ASTSGQGLNAPLH
>TRBJ2-1|TRBV5-1|TRBD2
ASSLGLAENYNEQF
>TRBJ2-7|TRBV18|-
ASSPIAVPSYEQY
>TRBJ2-5|TRBV6-1|-
ASSEGRLQETQY
>TRBJ1-2|TRBV6-5|-
ASSRISTNYGYT
>TRBJ1-2|TRBV12-3/TRBV12-4|TRBD1
ASSLTRTGTGYGYT
>TRBJ2-7|TRBV7-2|-
ASSLGSNGEQY
>TRBJ2-3|TRBV28|-
ATTGASTQY
>TRBJ2-3|TRBV7-2|-
ASSQDYMSTDTQY
>TRBJ2-6|TRBV5-1|TRBD1
ASSLQGTNSGANVLT
>TRBJ2-3|TRBV10-1|TRBD1
ATRGQGKTDTQY
>TRBJ1-3|TRBV7-3|-
ASSVDSGNTIY
>TRBJ2-7|TRBV20-1|TRBD1
SASKLPQGDEQY
>TRBJ2-1|TRBV20-1|TRBD1
SAIPGTGTHEQF
>TRBJ2-6|TRBV6-1|-
ASRGNSAGANVLT
>TRBJ1-5|TRBV20-1|-
SAREGPIYQPQH
>TRBJ2-7|TRBV20-1|-
SARDYPGSSYEQY
>TRBJ2-1|TRBV12-3/TRBV12-4|-
ASSPGPVTYNEQF
>TRBJ1-6|TRBV6-5|-
ASTPNRANSPLH
>TRBJ2-7|TRBV29-1|-
SVVFGVMFDEQY
>TRBJ2-5|TRBV5-1|TRBD1
ASSSDRAFGETQY
>TRBJ2-7|TRBV18|TRBD1
ASSRGQPYEQY
>TRBJ1-2|TRBV6-2/TRBV6-3|-
ASSRDSASNGYT
>TRBJ1-2|TRBV2|-
ASRAAGIHGYT
>TRBJ1-1|TRBV5-1|TRBD1
ASSLTGGDADTEAF
>TRBJ2-7|TRBV12-3/TRBV12-4|-
ASSTMLIPPYEQY
>TRBJ2-3|TRBV28|-
ASINAGTEGITDTQY
>TRBJ2-7|TRBV4-1|-
ASSLRDTDYEQY
>TRBJ2-7|TRBV2|TRBD2
ASLEVLAGENGEQY
>TRBJ2-7|TRBV3-1|TRBD2
VSRGTSGTYEQY
>TRBJ2-7|TRBV20-1|TRBD2
SAGPGLDFYEQY
>TRBJ2-4|TRBV3-1|TRBD2
ASSQVSGDGKNIQY
>TRBJ2-1|TRBV20-1|-
SARDLNGSANEQF
>TRBJ2-3|TRBV5-1|TRBD2
ASSASGRGRGDTQY
>TRBJ2-1|TRBV6-1|TRBD1
ASSEAGTGEGEQF
>TRBJ2-1|TRBV7-2|-
ASRGTTEQF
>TRBJ2-1|TRBV5-1|-
ASSLGRGRGDEQF
>TRBJ1-4|TRBV6-5|-
ASSYSRQRNEKLF
>TRBJ2-5|TRBV9|-
ASSVALGGETQY
>TRBJ2-3|TRBV6-6|-
ASSYGATTDTQY
>TRBJ2-7|TRBV6-1|TRBD1
ASSEVRRDRKY
>TRBJ2-3|TRBV7-2|-
ASSLLGLDTQY
>TRBJ2-3|TRBV5-6|TRBD2
ASSRGGIPQY
>TRBJ2-3|TRBV7-2|TRBD1
ASSLGSSGGVTQY
>TRBJ2-1|TRBV20-1|-
SASRGSIYNEQF
>TRBJ2-1|TRBV20-1|-
SARPGGQSNEQF
>TRBJ2-1|TRBV6-1|TRBD2
ASSASPIAGDRDEQF
>TRBJ2-4|TRBV27|-
ASSPRGASISKNIQY
>TRBJ1-2|TRBV12-3/TRBV12-4|-
ASSSRVNYGYT
>-|TRBV3-1|-
ASSMTRGETQY
>TRBJ2-1|TRBV6-1|-
ASSYREMDEQF
>TRBJ1-5|TRBV6-2/TRBV6-3|TRBD1
ASSYPPGQAHQPQN
>TRBJ1-1|TRBV7-8|-
ASSWTTELNTEAF